This passage covers 26 T cell receptor beta chains from one sample sequenced in a study of T cell repertoires in cytomegalovirus infection. What these receptors recognize is not known. TCRdb used MiXCR to reprocess the reads, holding one entry per CDR3 protein. The sample includes roughly 130,000 distinct CDR3 sequences, approximately 24% of them seen just once. Sample: PBMCs, sequenced either directly or after in vitro stimulation (not recorded which). These receptor sequences come from a human donor in good health (CMV status not recorded). Some clones in this sample may be carry-over from other donors' samples.

This clonotype has more than one count but fewer than ten. The gene calls are TRBV4-1 and TRBJ1-1, with 11 nucleotides matching TRBD1. The ends lost 1 base at V and 5 bases at J; junction bases unmatched: 9. Germline V gene data show CDR1 as MGHRA and CDR2 as YSYEKL. CDR3 length: 17 amino acids. Written as DNA, the CDR3 is TGCGCCAGCAGCCAAGGAGGACAGGGGGCGCCGGGGACTGAAGCTTTCTTT. It translates to CASSQGGQGAPGTEAFF.

This chain connects TRBV6-2 or TRBV6-3 to TRBJ1-2; TRBD1 agrees at 9 bases. The CDR3 runs 15 residues. Germline assignment: CDR1 MNHEY and CDR2 SVGEGT. V shed 7 bases, J shed 6 bases, and the junction held 12 bases outside the gene matches. CDR3 DNA: TGTGCCAGCAATCGACCGGGACAGGGAGTACATGGCTACACCTTC. Its translation: CASNRPGQGVHGYTF.

This clonotype was detected ten times or more. This rearrangement joins TRBV7-8 to TRBJ2-1, with TRBD2 as a possible D gene (5 bases). The CDR3 has 17 residues. Germline loops: CDR1 SGHVS, CDR2 FQNEAQ. With 5 bases removed from V and 0 bases from J, the gap between germline ends came to 17 bases. The CDR3 DNA reads TGTGCCAGCAGCGAAGGAGGAACGGGGAGCTCCTACAATGAGCAGTTCTTC. The encoded protein is CASSEGGTGSSYNEQFF.

The chain combines TRBV5-1 with TRBJ2-2; TRBD2 is a possible D gene (5 bases). The CDR3 is made up of 16 amino acids. Trimming stripped 0 bases from V and 2 bases from J, with 11 bases between. Germline-derived CDR1 and CDR2 are SGHRS and YFSETQ. The CDR3 loop is CASSLAAASNTGELFF. Here the CDR3 DNA reads TGCGCCAGCAGCTTGGCAGCGGCCTCTAACACCGGGGAGCTGTTTTTT.

J is TRBJ2-7 and V is TRBV18; TRBD2 matches at 9 bases. J lost 3 bases, V lost 3 bases, and 12 bases had no gene match. This CDR3 is built from 17 residues. Germline V CDR1 and CDR2: KGHSH, LQKENI. The CDR3 sequence: CASSPNGGAAGGYEQYF. CDR3 bases: TGTGCCAGCTCACCGAATGGGGGAGCAGCGGGAGGCTACGAGCAGTACTTC. The full variable domain, with the rest looked up from reference TRBV18 and TRBJ2-7, is NAGVMQNPRHLVRRRGQEARLRCSPMKGHSHVYWYRQLPEEGLKFMVYLQKENIIDESGMPKERFSAEFPKEGPSILRIQQVVRGDSAAYFCASSPNGGAAGGYEQYFGPGTRLTVT.

This chain links TRBV4-3 with TRBJ1-5; D not certain. This CDR3 comprises 15 residues. Germline V CDR1 and CDR2: LGHNA, YSLEER. Trimming removed 0 bases from V and 2 bases from J, with 8 bases in between. The CDR3 here is CASSQDNSGNQPQHF. The CDR3 region has the DNA TGCGCCAGCAGCCAAGACAACAGCGGCAATCAGCCCCAGCATTTT.

This sequence joins TRBV10-1 and TRBJ1-1; 12 nucleotides match TRBD1. The CDR3 covers 16 residues. Looked up from germline, CDR1 is WNHNN and CDR2 is SYGVQD (reference sequence). V lost 3 bases to trimming and J lost 5 bases; unmatched junction nucleotides: 7. The CDR3, as DNA: TGCGCCAGCAGTGAAGGGACAGGGGGCAAGTGGACTGAAGCTTTCTTT. Translation: CASSEGTGGKWTEAFF.

V and J are TRBV7-9 and TRBJ2-1; D not resolved. The CDR3 consists of 17 residues. The germline V gene encodes CDR1 SEHNR and CDR2 FQNEAQ (reference sequence). V lost 5 bases and J 4 bases, leaving 21 bases between the germline ends. DNA of the CDR3: TGTGCCAGCAGCCTGGTGGTCGGGCCACCGATTTACAATGAGCAGTTCTTC. Amino acid sequence: CASSLVVGPPIYNEQFF.

To note about this clonotype: A much larger clone lies one base from this, so it may be a read error. The chain carries TRBV7-9 and TRBJ2-2, with D perhaps matching TRBD2 (6 bases). Germline V gene data show CDR1 as SEHNR and CDR2 as FQNEAQ (reference sequence). CDR3 size: 16 residues. DNA of the CDR3: TGTGCCAGCAGCTTAGTTCCGGGACTCAACACCGGGGAGCAGTTTTTT. It encodes CASSLVPGLNTGEQFF.

This clonotype was picked up a small number of times. The chain combines TRBV19 with TRBJ1-1; D may be TRBD1 (5 bases). The CDR3 totals 12 residues. V gave up 8 bases and J gave up 1 base, with 8 bases separating them. CDR1 LNHDA and CDR2 SQIVND come from the germline V gene (reference sequence). Written as DNA, the CDR3 is TGTGCCAGTGGGACGGGGAACACTGAAGCTTTCTTT. This translates into CASGTGNTEAFF.

CDR3 protein: CASSRNYDISGANVLTF. The CDR3, as DNA: TGTGCCAGCAGTCGGAACTACGACATCTCTGGGGCCAACGTCCTGACTTTC. The gene calls are TRBV6-1 and TRBJ2-6, with D unresolved. Per germline, CDR1 MNHNS and CDR2 SASEGT. The CDR3 totals 17 residues. Trimming took off 5 bases at V and 0 bases at J, with 14 bases between the two ends.

The table lists this clonotype with many counts. The chain combines TRBV11-2 with TRBJ1-2; D gene uncertain. The germline CDR1 and CDR2 sequences are SGHAT and FQNNGV. With 5 bases removed from V and 8 bases from J, the gap between germline ends came to 24 bases. This CDR3 spans 16 amino acids. In DNA form, the CDR3 reads TGTGCCAGCAGCCGAATTGGGTCGGGGATTGGAAAGGGCTACACCTTC. Encoded protein: CASSRIGSGIGKGYTF.

The genes are TRBV12-3 or TRBV12-4 and TRBJ2-1; 8 bases map to TRBD2. The CDR3 has 16 residues. Germline trimming cut 3 bases from V and 4 bases from J; bases unmatched to any gene: 8. Here the CDR3 reads CASSLGSGMGYNEQFF. CDR3 in DNA: TGTGCCAGCAGTTTGGGTAGCGGGATGGGATACAATGAGCAGTTCTTC.

This CDR3 is CASRRGGGVVSGTEAFF. CDR3 DNA sequence: TGTGCCAGCAGGCGGGGAGGCGGGGTTGTTTCAGGAACTGAAGCTTTCTTT. This chain joins TRBV6-5 and TRBJ1-1; D uncertain. Germline V gives CDR1 MNHEY, CDR2 SVGAGI. With 6 bases removed from V and 5 bases from J, the gap between germline ends came to 25 bases. This CDR3 contains 17 residues.

V is TRBV5-3 and J is TRBJ2-5; 9 bases fit TRBD1. TRBV5-3 is reported as an ORF; its role is uncertain. The V gene end was trimmed by 8 bases and the J gene end by 11 bases; junction bases not matched to a gene: 7. The CDR3 has 11 residues. The CDR3 sequence: CASSRGQGQYF. DNA of the CDR3: TGTGCCAGCAGCCGGGGACAGGGTCAGTACTTC.

This chain uses TRBV6-2 or TRBV6-3 with TRBJ1-1, with TRBD1 identical over 8 bases. The CDR3 is 16 residues long. The V gene end was trimmed by 8 bases and the J gene end by 0 bases; junction bases not matched to a gene: 11. CDR1 and CDR2 (germline): MNHEY, SVGEGT. CDR3 sequence (DNA): TGTGCCAGCGTGGGCCAGGGGGCTGGAATGAACACTGAAGCTTTCTTT. Translation gives CASVGQGAGMNTEAFF.

This clonotype occurred a few times. This chain joins TRBV19 and TRBJ2-2; D might be TRBD2 (5 bases). There are 14 residues in the CDR3. Looked up from germline, CDR1 is LNHDA and CDR2 is SQIVND (reference sequence). Trimming pared 4 bases from V and 4 bases from J, leaving 10 bases between. The CDR3 region is CASSTYGGTGELFF. Written as DNA, the CDR3 is TGTGCCAGTAGTACCTACGGAGGCACCGGGGAGCTGTTTTTT.

This clonotype was counted between two and nine times. The V and J genes are TRBV11-3 and TRBJ2-7; unclear D gene. The ends were cut back, 1 base at V and 1 base at J, with 5 bases in the middle. The CDR3 loop spans 13 amino acids. The germline CDR1 and CDR2 sequences are SGHNT and YENEEA. CDR3 sequence (DNA): TGTGCCAGCAGCTTAGGGCGGTCCTACGAGCAGTACGTC. Translated: CASSLGRSYEQYV.

This clonotype was counted between two and nine times. The chain couples TRBV7-4 to TRBJ2-1; D not certain. With 2 bases removed from V and 5 bases from J, the gap between germline ends came to 19 bases. The germline V gene has CDR1 SGHVT and CDR2 SQSDAQ. The CDR3 has 17 residues. The CDR3 bases are TGTGCCAGCAGCTTAAGTAAGACCCCAAGGCCCCACAATGAGCAGTTCTTC. Its translation is CASSLSKTPRPHNEQFF.

This chain connects TRBV7-2 to TRBJ1-3; D gene unclear. The CDR3 consists of 17 residues. V lost 4 bases to trimming and J lost 3 bases, with 19 bases between them. The germline V gene has CDR1 SGHTA and CDR2 FQGNSA. CDR3 amino acids: CASSSQTGRRSGNTIYF. DNA of the CDR3: TGTGCCAGCAGCTCTCAAACCGGGAGAAGGAGTGGAAACACCATATATTTT.

This clonotype was observed at least ten times. This chain joins TRBV10-3 and TRBJ1-1, with 10 bases matching TRBD1. CDR3 length: 15 residues. Germline lookup yields CDR1 ENHRY and CDR2 SYGVKD. J was trimmed by 2 bases and V by 3 bases; bases with no gene match: 3. For the CDR3, the DNA is TGTGCCATCAGTGACCGACAGGGGGCCAACACTGAAGCTTTCTTT. Amino acid sequence: CAISDRQGANTEAFF.

This clonotype showed up many times. V is TRBV12-3 or TRBV12-4 and J is TRBJ2-1, with TRBD1 as a possible D gene (5 bases). V gave up 6 bases and J gave up 2 bases, with 17 bases separating them. This CDR3 region has 16 residues. DNA for the CDR3: TGTGCCAGCAGCGAAGACAGTAAACCTACCTACAATGAGCAGTTCTTC. It encodes CASSEDSKPTYNEQFF.

This clonotype was seen a single time. J is TRBJ1-1 and V is TRBV5-1, with 8 nucleotides matching TRBD1. This CDR3 is 15 amino acids long. The V segment lost 0 bases and the J segment 7 bases; nucleotides outside the gene matches: 8. Per germline, CDR1 SGHRS and CDR2 YFSETQ. This CDR3 is CASSLETAGGGEAFF. The CDR3, as DNA: TGCGCCAGCAGCTTGGAGACCGCAGGGGGCGGTGAAGCTTTCTTT.

The rearrangement links TRBV24-1 to TRBJ1-5; 8 bases are shared with TRBD1. From germline, CDR1 is KGHDR and CDR2 SFDVKD. The CDR3 length is 15 residues. V gave up 8 bases and J gave up 6 bases; unmatched junction bases: 11. The CDR3 nucleotides are TGTGCCACCACTCAGGGGACAGGTGTATGTCAGCCCCAGCATTTT. As protein: CATTQGTGVCQPQHF.

This sequence joins TRBV6-2 or TRBV6-3 and TRBJ2-7, with 10 bases that match TRBD2. The CDR3 has 17 residues. V gave up 8 bases and J gave up 5 bases; unmatched junction bases: 18. In germline, CDR1 is MNHEY, CDR2 SVGEGT. The CDR3: CASSMTGGLAGVHEQYV. Written as DNA, the CDR3 is TGTGCCAGCTCGATGACGGGGGGGCTAGCGGGAGTTCACGAGCAGTACGTC.

This clonotype has more than one count but fewer than ten. The chain has TRBV29-1 and TRBJ1-4, with unresolved D. Germline V gene lookup returns CDR1 SQVTM and CDR2 ANQGSEA. The ends were cut back, 8 bases at V and 1 base at J, with 17 bases in the middle. The CDR3 runs to 15 residues. The DNA of the CDR3 is TGCAGCCCAGGAGTGGGGTCTGAAACTAATGAAAAACTGTTTTTT. Amino acids: CSPGVGSETNEKLFF.